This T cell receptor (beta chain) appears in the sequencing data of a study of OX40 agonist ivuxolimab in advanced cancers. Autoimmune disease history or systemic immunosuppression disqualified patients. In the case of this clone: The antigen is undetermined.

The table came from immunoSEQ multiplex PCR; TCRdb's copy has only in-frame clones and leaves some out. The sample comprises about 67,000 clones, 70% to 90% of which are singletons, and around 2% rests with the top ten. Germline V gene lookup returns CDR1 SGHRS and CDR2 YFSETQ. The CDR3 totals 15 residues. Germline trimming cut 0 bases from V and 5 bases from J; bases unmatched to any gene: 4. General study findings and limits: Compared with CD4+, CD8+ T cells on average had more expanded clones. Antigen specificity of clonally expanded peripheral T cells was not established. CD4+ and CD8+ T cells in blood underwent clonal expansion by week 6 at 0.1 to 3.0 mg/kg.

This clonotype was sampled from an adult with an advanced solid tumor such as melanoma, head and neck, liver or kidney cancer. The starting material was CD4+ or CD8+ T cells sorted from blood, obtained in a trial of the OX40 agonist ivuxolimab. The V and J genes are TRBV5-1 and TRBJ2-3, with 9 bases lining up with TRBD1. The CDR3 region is CASSLGTGEGDTQYF. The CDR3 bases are TGCGCCAGCAGCTTGGGGACAGGGGAGGGAGATACGCAGTATTTT.